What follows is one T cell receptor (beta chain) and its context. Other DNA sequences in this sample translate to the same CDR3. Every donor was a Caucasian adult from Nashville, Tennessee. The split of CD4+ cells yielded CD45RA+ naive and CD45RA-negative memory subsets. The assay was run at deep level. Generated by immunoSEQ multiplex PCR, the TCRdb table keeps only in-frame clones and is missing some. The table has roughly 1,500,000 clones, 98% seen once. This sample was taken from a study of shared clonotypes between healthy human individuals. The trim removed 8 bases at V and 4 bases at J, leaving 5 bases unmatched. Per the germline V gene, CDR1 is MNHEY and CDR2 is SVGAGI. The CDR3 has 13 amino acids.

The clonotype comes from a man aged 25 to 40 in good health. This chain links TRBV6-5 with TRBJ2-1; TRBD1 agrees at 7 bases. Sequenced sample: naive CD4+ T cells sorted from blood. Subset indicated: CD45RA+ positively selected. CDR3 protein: CASSRDSYNEQFF. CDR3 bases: TGTGCCAGCTCAAGGGACAGTTACAATGAGCAGTTCTTC.